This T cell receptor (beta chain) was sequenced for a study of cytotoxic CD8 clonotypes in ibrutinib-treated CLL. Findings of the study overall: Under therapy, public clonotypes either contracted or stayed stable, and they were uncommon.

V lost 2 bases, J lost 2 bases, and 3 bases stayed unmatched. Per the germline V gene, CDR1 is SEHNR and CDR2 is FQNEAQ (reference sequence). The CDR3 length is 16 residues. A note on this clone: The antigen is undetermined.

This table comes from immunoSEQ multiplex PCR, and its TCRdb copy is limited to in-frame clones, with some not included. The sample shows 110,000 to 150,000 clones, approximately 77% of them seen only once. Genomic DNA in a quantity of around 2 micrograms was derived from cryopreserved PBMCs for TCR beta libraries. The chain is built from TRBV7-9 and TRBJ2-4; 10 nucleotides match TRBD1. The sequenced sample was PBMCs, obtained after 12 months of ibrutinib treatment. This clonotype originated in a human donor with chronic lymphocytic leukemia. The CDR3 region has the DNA TGTGCCAGCAGCTTAACGGGACAGGGGACCAAAAACATTCAGTACTTC. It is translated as CASSLTGQGTKNIQYF. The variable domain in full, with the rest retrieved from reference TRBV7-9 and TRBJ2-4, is DTGVSQNPRHKITKRGQNVTFRCDPISEHNRLYWYRQTLGQGPEFLTYFQNEAQLEKSRLLSDRFSAERPKGSFSTLEIQRTEQGDSAMYLCASSLTGQGTKNIQYFGAGTRLSVL.